This paragraph covers one TCR beta chain sequence. Its antigen is undetermined. This entry comes from a study of cytomegalovirus exposure and HLA in healthy donors. Points from the study as a whole: A later analysis reportedly identified an Asian-associated ancestry cluster as carrying fewer N-insertions than the 666-donor mean. The majority of CMV-associated TCR beta chains were reported as apparently HLA-restricted in a later analysis.

PCR primers comprised 60 Vbeta and 13 Jbeta primers. Method: immunoSEQ multiplex PCR; TCRdb's copy keeps in-frame clones and lacks some. This sample's table has around 55,000 clones. CDR1 and CDR2 from the germline V gene are SGHRS and YFSETQ. With V trimmed by 4 bases and J by 5 bases, 6 bases remained unmatched. The CDR3 consists of 14 residues. The sequence derives from a man aged 50 to 59 in good health and CMV-seropositive. The chain has TRBV5-1 and TRBJ2-3; TRBD2 agrees at 8 bases. The sample consisted of PBMCs. The chain's CDR3 is CASSLAGGRDTQYF. The CDR3 DNA is TGCGCCAGCAGCCTCGCGGGGGGAAGAGATACGCAGTATTTT.